This T cell receptor beta chain is from a study of blood T cell repertoires in COVID-19. Across the study: Whether acute or convalescent, the COVID-19 samples came from the United States, Italy and Spain. PBMCs, B-cell-depleted T cells, or T cells provided the cDNA or gDNA that made up the material.

Participants were placed into cohorts based on the clinical history they reported. No more than 2 weeks before study entry, exposed participants had met a case of COVID-19. The method was immunoSEQ multiplex PCR; TCRdb's version includes in-frame clones alone and lacks a portion of them. The sample lists 350,000 to 450,000 clones, 80% to 95% occurring once. The V gene's germline CDR1 is GTSNPN and CDR2 SVGIG (reference sequence). The J segment lost 7 bases and the V segment lost 4 bases, leaving 11 bases of the junction unmatched. The CDR3 runs to 15 residues. This clonotype originated in a woman between 40 and 55 years old who had been exposed to COVID-19. Sequenced: PBMCs or T cells enriched from blood (not recorded which). V gene TRBV30 combines with J gene TRBJ2-7, with TRBD2 matching over 12 bases. DNA of the CDR3: TGTGCCTGGACTATAGGACTAGCGGGGCGGGGGGAGCAGTACTTC. As protein: CAWTIGLAGRGEQYF.